The clone carrying this TCR beta chain has just a few counts. Antigen unknown. The sample originates from a study of identical twins. Study outcomes and limitations: Rather than following the same donors, the conclusions depended on cross-sectional statistical analysis.

Germline CDR1 and CDR2: ENHRY and SYGVKD. There are 15 residues in the CDR3. The ends lost 6 bases at V and 5 bases at J; junction bases unmatched: 6. TCRdb reprocessed the 5' RACE reads via MiXCR and lists one record per CDR3 protein. The table has 1.5 million or so distinct CDR3 sequences, around 29% seen once. Sequencing was done on a sample of cord blood. V gene TRBV10-3 combines with J gene TRBJ2-1; 11 positions match TRBD2. The source of this sequence is a newborn girl in good health. This chain's CDR3 is CAISVLAGVNNEQFF. CDR3 coding DNA: TGTGCCATCAGCGTACTAGCGGGGGTCAACAATGAGCAGTTCTTC.